These 24 T cell receptor beta chains were sequenced from one sample in a study of blood T cell repertoires in COVID-19. TCRdb keeps only in-frame clones here, not all; method: immunoSEQ multiplex PCR. The profile shows about 64,000 clones, around 90% of them singletons. Sequenced material: peripheral blood. All receptors derive from a human donor in a cohort sampled during active COVID-19.

The rearrangement joins TRBV4-2 to TRBJ1-2, with 11 bases aligning to TRBD1. The CDR3 is 16 amino acids. Trimming at V came to 1 base and at J to 4 bases, leaving 5 bases not matched to a gene. The germline V gene has CDR1 LGHNA and CDR2 YNFKEQ. CDR3 protein: CASSQVGQGGSYGYTF. The CDR3 DNA reads TGTGCCAGCAGCCAAGTGGGACAGGGGGGTTCCTATGGCTACACCTTC.

In its sample, this clone was seen once. The gene calls are TRBV28 and TRBJ2-5, with 11 positions matching TRBD1. Trimming at V came to 8 bases and at J to 5 bases, leaving 7 bases not matched to a gene. The CDR3 totals 14 residues. Germline CDR1 MDHEN, CDR2 SYDVKM. The CDR3 nucleotides read TGTGCCAGCGACGGACAGGGGGCATCGGAGACCCAGTACTTC. It specifies CASDGQGASETQYF.

The chain uses TRBV9 and TRBJ1-2; 9 nucleotides agree with TRBD1. This CDR3 is built from 13 residues. CDR1 and CDR2 (germline): SGDLS, YYNGEE. The V gene end was trimmed by 4 bases and the J gene end by 10 bases; junction bases not matched to a gene: 8. This chain's CDR3 is CASSRTGDSPYTF. CDR3 DNA: TGTGCCAGCAGCCGGACAGGGGATAGCCCCTACACCTTC. The full variable domain, completed using reference TRBV9 and TRBJ1-2, is DSGVTQTPKHLITATGQRVTLRCSPRSGDLSVYWYQQSLDQGLQFLIQYYNGEERAKGNILERFSAQQFPDLHSELNLSSLELGDSALYFCASSRTGDSPYTFGSGTRLTVV.

This chain joins TRBV28 and TRBJ2-7; 7 nucleotides align to TRBD2. The V gene's germline CDR1 is MDHEN and CDR2 SYDVKM. This CDR3 is built from 13 residues. Germline trimming cut 8 bases from V and 4 bases from J; bases unmatched to any gene: 8. In DNA form, the CDR3 reads TGTGCCAGCGGGGGAGGGCCTCCATACGAGCAGTACTTC. This codes for CASGGGPPYEQYF.

This CDR3 is CASSSLQEGYEQYF. CDR3 coding DNA: TGTGCCAGCAGCTCCTTGCAGGAAGGCTACGAGCAGTACTTC. The rearrangement joins TRBV7-2 to TRBJ2-7; D ambiguous. Germline assignment: CDR1 SGHTA and CDR2 FQGNSA. The CDR3 is 14 amino acids. V lost 4 bases and J 3 bases, leaving 13 bases between the germline ends.

The V and J genes are TRBV2 and TRBJ1-5; 10 positions agree with TRBD1. Germline V gene data show CDR1 as SNHLY and CDR2 as FYNNEI. The CDR3 is made up of 15 amino acids. V shed 6 bases, J shed 10 bases, and the junction held 12 bases outside the gene matches. The CDR3 nucleotides read TGTGCCAGCAGCGGCCCCGGGACAGGGGCTTCCCCCCAGCATTTT. Its translation is CASSGPGTGASPQHF.

The genes are TRBV5-4 and TRBJ1-2; 12 bases fit TRBD1. This CDR3 is 15 amino acids long. CDR1 and CDR2 from the germline V gene are SGHNT and YYREEE (reference sequence). The V segment lost 4 bases and the J segment 3 bases; nucleotides outside the gene matches: 4. The CDR3 here is CASSPGQGADYGYTF. The CDR3 coding sequence is TGTGCCAGCAGCCCGGGACAGGGGGCAGACTATGGCTACACCTTC.

This chain joins TRBV10-3 and TRBJ2-2, with 8 bases matching TRBD1. CDR3 length: 15 amino acids. J was trimmed by 2 bases and V by 4 bases; bases with no gene match: 3. The V gene's germline CDR1 is ENHRY and CDR2 SYGVKD. CDR3: CAISVGTGNTGELFF. The DNA for the CDR3 is TGTGCCATCAGTGTAGGGACAGGCAACACCGGGGAGCTGTTTTTT.

Comments on this clone: Compared with germline, one end of the junction differs, possibly owing to a read error. V gene TRBV28 combines with J gene TRBJ2-7; 9 bases line up with TRBD2. CDR3 length: 13 amino acids. Germline lookup yields CDR1 MDHEN and CDR2 SYDVKM. The CDR3 DNA follows: TGTGCCAGCAGTTCGGGGCTAGCGGGGAGCTACTGTTTC. Its protein product is CASSSGLAGSYCF.

V usage is TRBV6-2 or TRBV6-3 and J usage is TRBJ2-5; 7 nucleotides agree with TRBD1. The germline V gene encodes CDR1 MNHEY and CDR2 SVGEGT. There are 15 residues in the CDR3. Losses at the gene ends were 5 bases for V and 2 bases for J; bases not matched to a gene: 8. This chain's CDR3 is CASSTRTGTQETQYF. CDR3 DNA: TGTGCCAGCAGTACTCGGACAGGAACACAAGAGACCCAGTACTTC.

V usage is TRBV6-5 and J usage is TRBJ2-7; 9 bases match TRBD1. The CDR3 spans 15 residues. Looked up from germline, CDR1 is MNHEY and CDR2 is SVGAGI. V trimming: 6 bases; J trimming: 0 bases; junction bases outside the gene matches: 6. The CDR3 is CASRSEDRGSYEQYF. The CDR3 coding sequence is TGTGCCAGCAGGTCCGAGGACAGGGGCTCCTACGAGCAGTACTTC.

The rearrangement links TRBV10-1 to TRBJ2-2; TRBD2 matches at 9 bases. Unmatched junction bases numbered 8, after V lost 8 bases and J lost 4 bases. CDR3 size: 15 residues. Germline V lookup: CDR1 WNHNN, CDR2 SYGVQD (reference sequence). The CDR3 DNA sequence: TGCGCCAGCTCCGTTAGCGGGAGAGGCACCGGGGAGCTGTTTTTT. The encoded protein is CASSVSGRGTGELFF.

The chain combines TRBV7-2 with TRBJ2-7; no definite D call. The length of the CDR3 is 14 residues. Trimming removed 5 bases at V and 0 bases at J, with 11 bases between. Looked up from germline, CDR1 is SGHTA and CDR2 is FQGNSA. The CDR3 DNA reads as TGTGCCAGCAGCAGGTCACCTAGCTCCTACGAGCAGTACTTC. Its protein is CASSRSPSSYEQYF.

The chain recombines TRBV11-2 with TRBJ1-6; D not certain. This CDR3 region has 14 residues. Trimming stripped 4 bases from V and 9 bases from J, with 13 bases between. The germline CDR1 and CDR2 sequences are SGHAT and FQNNGV. CDR3 in DNA: TGTGCCAGCAGCTCCGGACTTACGTTTTCACCCCTCCACTTT. Protein sequence: CASSSGLTFSPLHF. The complete variable domain, with remaining parts taken from reference TRBV11-2 and TRBJ1-6, reads EAGVAQSPRYKIIEKRQSVAFWCNPISGHATLYWYQQILGQGPKLLIQFQNNGVVDDSQLPKDRFSAERLKGVDSTLKIQPAKLEDSAVYLCASSSGLTFSPLHFGNGTRLTVT.

The chain has TRBV7-2 and TRBJ2-1, with 7 positions matching TRBD2. The J segment lost 6 bases and the V segment lost 8 bases, leaving 13 bases of the junction unmatched. CDR1 SGHTA and CDR2 FQGNSA come from the germline V gene. The length of the CDR3 is 15 residues. The CDR3: CASSRGAGPLNEQFF. DNA for the CDR3: TGTGCCAGCTCCCGTGGAGCGGGGCCCCTCAATGAGCAGTTCTTC. Full variable domain (outside the CDR3, taken from reference TRBV7-2 and TRBJ2-1): GAGVSQSPSNKVTEKGKDVELRCDPISGHTALYWYRQSLGQGLEFLIYFQGNSAPDKSGLPSDRFSAERTGGSVSTLTIQRTQQEDSAVYLCASSRGAGPLNEQFFGPGTRLTVL.

This clone is a singleton in its sample. The chain combines TRBV5-1 with TRBJ1-5, with D maybe TRBD1 (5 bases). This CDR3 region has 14 residues. The germline V and J ends were trimmed by 0 bases and 6 bases, with 10 bases remaining between them. Germline lookup yields CDR1 SGHRS and CDR2 YFSETQ. The CDR3 sequence: CASSLAGGSQPQHF. The CDR3 region has the DNA TGCGCCAGCAGCTTGGCTGGGGGGAGTCAGCCCCAGCATTTT.

V is TRBV2 and J is TRBJ2-4; 12 nucleotides agree with TRBD2. The CDR3 runs to 19 residues. Per the germline V gene, CDR1 is SNHLY and CDR2 is FYNNEI. With V trimmed by 8 bases and J by 0 bases, 14 bases remained unmatched. The CDR3 here is CASSRGGLAGLVAKNIQYF. The DNA of the CDR3 is TGTGCCAGCTCCAGAGGGGGACTAGCGGGCCTGGTAGCCAAAAACATTCAGTACTTC.

The V and J genes are TRBV15 and TRBJ2-5, with TRBD1 as a possible D gene (6 bases). Deletions cut 7 bases from V and 5 bases from J, with 14 bases between. The CDR3 consists of 13 residues. The germline V gene has CDR1 LNHNV and CDR2 YYDKDF (reference sequence). The CDR3, as DNA: TGTGCCACCAACCGACAGGCGGTGGAGACCCAGTACTTC. Translating it yields CATNRQAVETQYF.

Here the CDR3 reads CASSPIRGRLATSTDTQYF. CDR3 sequence (DNA): TGTGCCAGCAGCCCTATCCGCGGCAGACTAGCGACTAGCACAGATACGCAGTATTTT. The chain employs TRBV9 and TRBJ2-3; 8 positions agree with TRBD2. Germline-derived CDR1 and CDR2 are SGDLS and YYNGEE. The CDR3 covers 19 residues. J gave up 0 bases and V 4 bases, and 16 bases lay outside the gene matches.

This rearrangement joins TRBV5-1 to TRBJ2-1; unclear D gene. The CDR3 covers 14 residues. Between the trimmed V and J ends, which lost 4 bases and 6 bases, there was a span of 14 bases. CDR1 SGHRS and CDR2 YFSETQ come from the germline V gene. The DNA of the CDR3 is TGCGCCAGCAGCAATGATCTAGGCGGCAATGAGCAGTTCTTC. Amino acids: CASSNDLGGNEQFF. Complete variable domain (other parts from reference TRBV5-1 and TRBJ2-1): KAGVTQTPRYLIKTRGQQVTLSCSPISGHRSVSWYQQTPGQGLQFLFEYFSETQRNKGNFPGRFSGRQFSNSRSEMNVSTLELGDSALYLCASSNDLGGNEQFFGPGTRLTVL.

The chain has TRBV28 and TRBJ2-7; TRBD1 agrees at 12 bases. Germline-derived CDR1 and CDR2 are MDHEN and SYDVKM. The CDR3 contains 18 residues. After removal of 8 bases from V and 3 bases from J, the junction contained 17 bases not matched to a gene. The CDR3 region is CASRTPRDRGRIGYEQYF. The CDR3 nucleotides read TGTGCCAGCCGGACACCTCGGGACAGGGGGCGCATAGGCTACGAGCAGTACTTC.

This chain connects TRBV11-3 to TRBJ2-5, with 7 bases fitting TRBD2. CDR1 is SGHNT, CDR2 YENEEA, per germline. The CDR3 extends over 13 amino acids. V lost 8 bases and J lost 5; bases outside the gene matches: 8. The CDR3 DNA reads as TGTGCCAGCTCGGCGGGAGTGGGGGAGACCCAGTACTTC. Translated, it gives CASSAGVGETQYF.

V is TRBV28 and J is TRBJ2-5; TRBD2 matches 10 bases. CDR1 is MDHEN and CDR2 is SYDVKM in the germline V gene. V shed 5 bases, J shed 5 bases, and the junction held 5 bases outside the gene matches. This CDR3 is 14 amino acids long. The CDR3, as DNA: TGTGCCAGCAGTGGGACTAGCGCTTCCGAGACCCAGTACTTC. Translating it yields CASSGTSASETQYF.

This clone appeared a single time. The chain uses TRBV2 and TRBJ2-7; 8 positions match TRBD1. The germline V gene has CDR1 SNHLY and CDR2 FYNNEI. The junction had 6 bases not matched to a gene; V was cut back by 5 bases and J by 3 bases. CDR3 length: 14 amino acids. CDR3 DNA sequence: TGTGCCAGCAGTTACAGGGGGGAAGACTACGAGCAGTACTTC. Protein: CASSYRGEDYEQYF.